What follows are 27 T cell receptor beta chains derived from one specimen sequenced in a study of blood T cell repertoires in COVID-19. Assay: immunoSEQ multiplex PCR; the TCRdb copy retains only in-frame clones and omits some. This repertoire shows about 310,000 clones, 87% found once; its top ten account for 8% to 9%. Sequenced input: PBMCs or T cells enriched from blood (not recorded which). These receptors all stem from a woman in her late teens or twenties who had recovered from COVID-19.

The chain uses TRBV27 and TRBJ2-7; D gene uncertain. V lost 5 bases and J 3 bases, leaving 17 bases between the germline ends. The CDR3 runs to 15 residues. The germline CDR1 and CDR2 sequences are MNHEY and SMNVEV (reference sequence). DNA of the CDR3: TGTGCCAGCAGTGCCAGGTCCTCACACATCTACGAGCAGTACTTC. It is translated as CASSARSSHIYEQYF.

This clone was counted many times. The chain links TRBV4-2 to TRBJ1-4; the match to TRBD1 covers 7 bases. The CDR3 loop spans 15 amino acids. V shed 0 bases and J 7 bases; nucleotides not matched to a gene: 5. Germline assignment: CDR1 LGHNA and CDR2 YNFKEQ. This CDR3 is CASSQDRGQAEKLFF. CDR3 nucleotides: TGTGCCAGCAGCCAAGATCGAGGACAGGCTGAAAAACTGTTTTTT.

A single count supports this clone. The V and J genes are TRBV10-3 and TRBJ2-7, with 9 bases matching TRBD1. In germline, CDR1 is ENHRY, CDR2 SYGVKD. This CDR3 contains 16 residues. The trim removed 3 bases at V and 3 bases at J, leaving 9 bases unmatched. This CDR3 is CAISDVGTGKLYEQYF. The CDR3 DNA sequence: TGTGCCATCAGTGATGTCGGGACAGGGAAACTCTACGAGCAGTACTTC.

This sequence joins TRBV19 and TRBJ2-5; a weak D match, TRBD1 (6 bases). Between the trimmed V and J ends, which lost 3 bases and 4 bases, there was a span of 15 bases. This CDR3 is built from 15 residues. Germline-derived CDR1 and CDR2 are LNHDA and SQIVND (reference sequence). The CDR3 region is CASSISGDSGETQYF. The CDR3 coding sequence is TGTGCCAGTAGTATTTCAGGGGATTCCGGAGAGACCCAGTACTTC.

This rearrangement joins TRBV25-1 to TRBJ1-4, with 9 bases that match TRBD1. The V gene's germline CDR1 is MGHDK and CDR2 SYGVNS. J lost 8 bases, V lost 6 bases, and 10 bases had no gene match. The length of the CDR3 is 15 residues. The DNA of the CDR3 is TGTGCCAGCAGGGGGACAGGGTGGTTTGGGGAAAAACTGTTTTTT. Translation: CASRGTGWFGEKLFF.

The chain is built from TRBV9 and TRBJ1-1; TRBD1 might be the D (5 bases). The CDR3 sequence is 14 residues long. CDR1 is SGDLS and CDR2 is YYNGEE in the germline V gene. V was trimmed by 6 bases and J by 2 bases, leaving 14 bases between them. DNA of the CDR3: TGTGCCAGCACCCGAACGGGGGAAAACACTGAAGCTTTCTTT. It encodes CASTRTGENTEAFF.

The sample holds one count of this clone. The chain carries TRBV4-2 and TRBJ2-7; TRBD2 agrees at 8 bases. CDR1 and CDR2 (germline): LGHNA, YNFKEQ. J gave up 2 bases and V 4 bases, and 4 bases lay outside the gene matches. The CDR3 length is 14 residues. The CDR3 loop reads CASSPTSGPYEQYF. Here the CDR3 DNA reads TGTGCCAGCAGCCCCACTAGCGGCCCCTACGAGCAGTACTTC.

The J gene is TRBJ2-3, the V gene TRBV7-9, with TRBD2 matching 8 bases. Germline-derived CDR1 and CDR2 are SEHNR and FQNEAQ (reference sequence). With 0 bases clipped from V and 6 bases from J, the junction kept 8 bases outside the gene matches. CDR3 length: 16 amino acids. CDR3 region: CASSLASGGRRDTQYF. The CDR3 coding sequence is TGTGCCAGCAGCTTAGCAAGCGGGGGTCGGAGGGATACGCAGTATTTT.

The genes are TRBV7-3 and TRBJ2-3; tentatively, D is TRBD1 (5 bases). The CDR3 length is 14 residues. Germline V gene data show CDR1 as SGHTA and CDR2 as FQGTGA. Trimming removed 5 bases from V and 2 bases from J, with 11 bases in between. CDR3 sequence: CASSLDSNTDTQYF. The CDR3 DNA reads TGTGCCAGCAGCCTAGACAGCAACACAGATACGCAGTATTTT.

This CDR3 is CASSPTEAYSNQPQHF. In nucleotides, the CDR3 is TGTGCCAGCTCACCCACAGAAGCCTATAGCAATCAGCCCCAGCATTTT. The chain employs TRBV18 and TRBJ1-5; no firm D call. Germline V gene data show CDR1 as KGHSH and CDR2 as LQKENI. Trimming took 3 bases from V and 0 from J, leaving 12 bases between them. The CDR3 spans 16 residues.

The chain carries TRBV11-3 and TRBJ2-1, with 9 bases fitting TRBD2. The CDR3 spans 17 residues. From germline, CDR1 is SGHNT and CDR2 YENEEA. The ends lost 5 bases at V and 0 bases at J; junction bases unmatched: 8. The CDR3 protein is CASSHPAGGGSYNEQFF. The CDR3 nucleotides are TGTGCCAGCAGCCACCCCGCGGGAGGGGGCTCCTACAATGAGCAGTTCTTC.

This sequence joins TRBV19 and TRBJ1-1; maybe TRBD1 (6 bases). V gave up 5 bases and J gave up 7 bases, with 32 bases separating them. The CDR3 totals 19 residues. Germline-derived CDR1 and CDR2 are LNHDA and SQIVND (reference sequence). The CDR3 sequence: CASSPAGILGGEEGGEAFF. DNA of the CDR3: TGTGCCAGTAGTCCGGCCGGGATTCTAGGGGGGGAAGAGGGAGGTGAAGCTTTCTTT.

V and J are TRBV6-5 and TRBJ1-2, with unresolved D. This CDR3 is 13 amino acids long. CDR1 is MNHEY, CDR2 SVGAGI, per germline. V lost 6 bases and J 2 bases, leaving 10 bases between the germline ends. CDR3 in amino acids: CASRVGSNYGYTF. The CDR3 DNA sequence: TGTGCCAGCAGGGTGGGCAGCAACTATGGCTACACCTTC.

The chain links TRBV2 to TRBJ2-1; 7 bases are shared with TRBD2. Germline V CDR1 and CDR2: SNHLY, FYNNEI. J gave up 2 bases and V 2 bases, and 6 bases lay outside the gene matches. The length of the CDR3 is 16 residues. This chain's CDR3 is CASSELGGSTYNEQFF. CDR3 nucleotides: TGTGCCAGCAGTGAATTAGGCGGGAGTACCTACAATGAGCAGTTCTTC.

J is TRBJ1-1 and V is TRBV11-2; possible D gene TRBD1, 5 bases. The CDR3 length is 15 residues. Trimming took off 5 bases at V and 3 bases at J, with 16 bases between the two ends. Looked up from germline, CDR1 is SGHAT and CDR2 is FQNNGV. The CDR3 sequence is CASSLAQLGHTEAFF. The CDR3, as DNA: TGTGCCAGCAGCCTAGCGCAATTGGGGCACACTGAAGCTTTCTTT.

V gene TRBV6-5 combines with J gene TRBJ1-6, with D maybe TRBD1 (6 bases). This CDR3 is built from 15 residues. V was cut by 7 bases and J by 6 bases, with 16 bases left in between. Germline CDR1 is MNHEY and CDR2 is SVGAGI. This chain's CDR3 is CASTRRQDFNSPLHF. CDR3 nucleotides: TGTGCCAGCACCCGGAGACAGGACTTTAATTCACCCCTCCACTTT.

This clone appeared a few times. The rearrangement uses TRBV5-1 and TRBJ1-4, with D tentatively TRBD1 (6 bases). V lost 3 bases to trimming and J lost 8 bases, with 20 bases between them. The CDR3 loop spans 16 amino acids. Germline V lookup: CDR1 SGHRS, CDR2 YFSETQ. Here the CDR3 reads CASSSDEDSRREKLFF. The CDR3 bases are TGCGCCAGCAGCTCCGACGAGGACAGCAGGAGAGAAAAACTGTTTTTT.

The V and J genes are TRBV5-1 and TRBJ1-6, with TRBD1 matching 7 bases. Germline V gives CDR1 SGHRS, CDR2 YFSETQ. V shed 4 bases, J shed 5 bases, and the junction held 6 bases outside the gene matches. The CDR3 covers 15 residues. The CDR3 region has the DNA TGCGCCAGCAGCCTGGCCGGGACAGATAATTCACCCCTCCACTTT. This encodes CASSLAGTDNSPLHF.

The chain combines TRBV28 with TRBJ2-6; no clear D gene. Germline loops: CDR1 MDHEN, CDR2 SYDVKM. V was pared by 10 bases and J by 0 bases, with 16 bases between. The CDR3 runs 16 residues. CDR3: CATRSHTDSGANVLTF. CDR3 DNA: TGTGCCACCAGATCTCACACCGACTCTGGGGCCAACGTCCTGACTTTC.

V usage is TRBV28 and J usage is TRBJ1-1; TRBD1 matches at 10 bases. The CDR3 runs to 15 residues. CDR1 is MDHEN and CDR2 is SYDVKM in the germline V gene. Trimming cost V 5 bases and J 1 base; bases outside gene matches: 4. The CDR3 spells CASSGDRGPNTEAFF. In DNA, the CDR3 is TGTGCCAGCAGTGGAGACAGGGGGCCGAACACTGAAGCTTTCTTT.

The genes are TRBV4-2 and TRBJ2-7; D remains ambiguous. Trimming took off 2 bases at V and 0 bases at J, with 8 bases between the two ends. Germline CDR1 is LGHNA and CDR2 is YNFKEQ. CDR3 length: 14 residues. CDR3 coding DNA: TGTGCCAGCAGCCAAATATTCGGCTCCTACGAGCAGTACTTC. Translation: CASSQIFGSYEQYF.

This chain uses TRBV10-3 with TRBJ2-3; unclear D gene. The V end lost 5 bases, the J end lost 3 bases, and 6 bases lay between the germline ends. CDR1 ENHRY and CDR2 SYGVKD come from the germline V gene. CDR3 size: 12 residues. Written as DNA, the CDR3 is TGTGCCATCAGTCCAGAAACAGATACGCAGTATTTT. Protein product: CAISPETDTQYF.

The chain couples TRBV2 to TRBJ2-2, with 9 bases identical to TRBD1. The CDR3 loop spans 15 amino acids. Germline V gene sequence: CDR1 SNHLY, CDR2 FYNNEI. V lost 7 bases and J lost 5; bases outside the gene matches: 8. The CDR3 nucleotides are TGTGCCAGCACCCCGGGACAGGGTTCGACCGGGGAGCTGTTTTTT. Translated: CASTPGQGSTGELFF.

The V call is TRBV5-1, the J call TRBJ2-5, with a possible D match to TRBD2 (5 bases). Germline V CDR1 and CDR2: SGHRS, YFSETQ. The CDR3 has 13 residues. V shed 2 bases and J shed 2 bases, with 7 bases lying between them. The CDR3 coding sequence is TGCGCCAGCAGCTTCCGGGAACAAGAGACCCAGTACTTC. The encoded protein is CASSFREQETQYF.

About this clone: A read error may produce the germline difference seen at one junction end. J is TRBJ1-1 and V is TRBV7-6; 9 nucleotides align to TRBD1. The CDR3 totals 13 residues. Germline CDR1 is SGHVS and CDR2 is FNYEAQ. Here the CDR3 DNA reads TGTGCCAGCAGCCCCCTACGGGACAGGGTAACGGTGTTT. Residues: CASSPLRDRVTVF.

The chain uses TRBV9 and TRBJ1-3; TRBD1 matches 9 bases. Germline V CDR1 and CDR2: SGDLS, YYNGEE. V was clipped by 3 bases and J by 4 bases; unmatched bases: 14. The CDR3 has 18 residues. CDR3 sequence: CASSDRGPSSVWGNTIYF. CDR3 coding DNA: TGTGCCAGCAGCGACAGGGGGCCGTCCAGCGTTTGGGGAAACACCATATATTTT.

The V call is TRBV28, the J call TRBJ2-3; D possibly corresponds to TRBD2 (5 bases). Trimming stripped 8 bases from V and 3 bases from J, with 12 bases between. CDR1 MDHEN and CDR2 SYDVKM come from the germline V gene. CDR3 length equals 13 residues. The DNA of the CDR3 is TGTGCCAGCCAGGAGGATCCTACAGATACGCAGTATTTT. It translates to CASQEDPTDTQYF.